This T cell receptor (beta chain) stems from a study of CD8+CD57+ T cells in acquired aplastic anemia. General study findings and limits: Any difference that existed in CD8+ Simpson's diversity between patients and controls was not significant.

Before being chosen for sequencing, patients had shown CD8+CD57+ cell expansion by flow cytometry. Genomic DNA templated the TCR beta VDJ and CDR3 profiling. TCRdb reprocessed the reads via MiXCR and lists one record per CDR3 protein. The sample includes some 150,000 distinct CDR3 sequences, around 75% of them seen just once. For this clonotype: Its antigen remains unidentified.

Trimming took 0 bases from V and 9 from J, leaving 12 bases between them. Per germline, CDR1 DFQATT and CDR2 SNEGSKA (reference sequence). This CDR3 comprises 14 residues. V usage is TRBV20-1 and J usage is TRBJ1-6; tentatively, D is TRBD1 (5 bases). The sequencing input was sorted CD4+, CD8+, or CD8+CD57+ T cells (not recorded which) from PBMCs. This clonotype was sampled from a human donor with aplastic anemia. The CDR3 DNA is TGCAGTGCTAGAGATTGGCGGGGCAGTTCACCCCTCCACTTT. Encoded protein: CSARDWRGSSPLHF.